These 29 T cell receptor beta chains originate from one sample sequenced in a study of blood T cell repertoires in COVID-19. Sequencing used immunoSEQ multiplex PCR; TCRdb keeps in-frame clones, though not all of them. Of about 69,000 clones listed, roughly 80% are singletons. Specimen: peripheral blood. The source of these receptors is a man aged 55-75 years with acute or convalescent COVID-19.

This clone was detected once. The chain uses TRBV6-5 and TRBJ2-5, with D hard to call. Germline loops: CDR1 MNHEY, CDR2 SVGAGI. V was trimmed by 5 bases and J by 1 base, leaving 8 bases between them. The CDR3 length is 13 residues. In DNA form, the CDR3 reads TGTGCCAGCAGTATACAGTTCCAAGAGACCCAGTACTTC. This sequence encodes CASSIQFQETQYF.

This chain connects TRBV5-1 to TRBJ2-2; D unclear. CDR3 length: 14 residues. V dropped 2 bases and J dropped 6 bases, with 11 bases sitting between them. Germline values: CDR1 SGHRS, CDR2 YFSETQ. The CDR3 region has the DNA TGCGCCAGCAGCTTCAGTCAGGTGTCCGGGGAGCTGTTTTTT. This encodes CASSFSQVSGELFF.

The rearrangement joins TRBV3-1 (or the pseudogene TRBV3-2) to TRBJ2-2, with 9 bases identical to TRBD1. The V segment lost 1 base and the J segment 8 bases; nucleotides outside the gene matches: 8. The germline V gene has CDR1 LGHDT and CDR2 YNNKEL (reference sequence). The length of the CDR3 is 16 residues. The CDR3 bases are TGTGCCAGCAGCCAAGCCGGGACAGGGTCAAAGGGGGAGCTGTTTTTT. Translated, it gives CASSQAGTGSKGELFF.

The chain is built from TRBV19 and TRBJ1-1; TRBD1 matches 9 bases. This CDR3 region has 15 residues. CDR1 and CDR2 (germline): LNHDA, SQIVND (reference sequence). Trimming at V came to 1 base and at J to 1 base, leaving 1 base not matched to a gene. Here the CDR3 reads CASSIGGQGNTEAFF. The CDR3 nucleotides are TGTGCCAGTAGTATAGGGGGACAGGGGAACACTGAAGCTTTCTTT. The complete variable domain, with remaining parts taken from reference TRBV19 and TRBJ1-1, reads DGGITQSPKYLFRKEGQNVTLSCEQNLNHDAMYWYRQDPGQGLRLIYYSQIVNDFQKGDIAEGYSVSREKKESFPLTVTSAQKNPTAFYLCASSIGGQGNTEAFFGQGTRLTVV.

The chain uses TRBV27 and TRBJ2-5; D gene uncertain. The CDR3 is 13 residues long. The germline gives CDR1 MNHEY, CDR2 SMNVEV (reference sequence). V lost 6 bases and J 5 bases, leaving 13 bases between the germline ends. The CDR3 nucleotides read TGTGCCAGCAGCGCGCGGCGGCTCGAGACCCAGTACTTC. Its translation: CASSARRLETQYF.

The chain couples TRBV5-6 to TRBJ1-6; D possibly corresponds to TRBD1 (5 bases). The V and J ends lost 4 bases and 5 bases respectively, with 10 bases between them. CDR3 length equals 14 residues. Per germline, CDR1 SGHDT and CDR2 YYEEEE. The CDR3 DNA sequence: TGTGCCAGCAGCCAGGGAATAAATAATTCACCCCTCCACTTT. Translating it yields CASSQGINNSPLHF. Looking up the rest from reference TRBV5-6 and TRBJ1-6 gives the full variable domain: DAGVTQSPTHLIKTRGQQVTLRCSPKSGHDTVSWYQQALGQGPQFIFQYYEEEERQRGNFPDRFSGHQFPNYSSELNVNALLLGDSALYLCASSQGINNSPLHFGNGTRLTVT.

The chain links TRBV19 to TRBJ2-2; D is unclear. V lost 4 bases, J lost 3 bases, and 9 bases lay in between. From germline, CDR1 is LNHDA and CDR2 SQIVND (reference sequence). CDR3 size: 14 residues. The CDR3 loop is CASSSGTHTGELFF. The CDR3 bases are TGTGCCAGTAGTAGCGGCACCCACACCGGGGAGCTGTTTTTT.

V and J are TRBV7-8 and TRBJ1-2; TRBD1 matches at 10 bases. Trimming cost V 5 bases and J 7 bases; bases outside gene matches: 7. Germline CDR1 reads SGHVS; CDR2 reads FQNEAQ. This CDR3 has 14 residues. The CDR3 spells CASSRGDRGSGYTF. The CDR3 DNA sequence: TGTGCCAGCAGCAGAGGGGACAGGGGCTCTGGCTACACCTTC.

The chain employs TRBV3-1 (or the pseudogene TRBV3-2) and TRBJ2-3; the D gene is possibly TRBD1 (5 bases). Germline lookup yields CDR1 LGHDT and CDR2 YNNKEL (reference sequence). The CDR3 runs to 14 residues. Between the trimmed V and J ends, which lost 6 bases and 6 bases, there was a span of 16 bases. CDR3 in amino acids: CASSRQPQWDTQYF. The CDR3 DNA is TGTGCCAGCAGTCGACAGCCTCAGTGGGATACGCAGTATTTT.

The chain recombines TRBV15 with TRBJ1-4; 8 positions match TRBD1. The CDR3 sequence is 18 residues long. Germline V gene data show CDR1 as LNHNV and CDR2 as YYDKDF (reference sequence). V lost 1 base and J lost 0; bases outside the gene matches: 7. The CDR3 DNA follows: TGTGCCACCAGCAGAGTACAGGGGGGGCTTGCAACTAATGAAAAACTGTTTTTT. It encodes CATSRVQGGLATNEKLFF.

This chain links TRBV7-6 with TRBJ1-6, with D maybe TRBD1 (6 bases). Per the germline V gene, CDR1 is SGHVS and CDR2 is FNYEAQ. Trimming removed 5 bases at V and 6 bases at J, with 14 bases between. The CDR3 totals 15 residues. The CDR3: CASSPPQGPNSPLHF. CDR3 DNA sequence: TGTGCCAGCAGCCCCCCACAGGGTCCTAATTCACCCCTCCACTTT.

The CDR3 reads CAITGTVNTEAFF. Here the CDR3 DNA reads TGTGCCATCACCGGGACTGTTAACACTGAAGCTTTCTTT. The gene calls are TRBV10-3 and TRBJ1-1, with a tentative D call TRBD1 (5 bases). Germline-derived CDR1 and CDR2 are ENHRY and SYGVKD. V dropped 7 bases and J dropped 2 bases, with 11 bases sitting between them. The CDR3 consists of 13 residues.

This clone was counted between two and nine times. V is TRBV5-6 and J is TRBJ2-7; the D is unclear. Germline CDR1 and CDR2: SGHDT and YYEEEE. Trimming took 0 bases from V and 5 from J, leaving 12 bases between them. The CDR3 is 14 residues long. The CDR3 loop reads CASSLESYYDEQYF. The CDR3 DNA sequence: TGTGCCAGCAGCTTGGAGAGTTACTATGACGAGCAGTACTTC.

This clone was counted only a few times. V is TRBV2 and J is TRBJ2-7; tentative D call: TRBD1 (6 bases). The germline CDR1 and CDR2 sequences are SNHLY and FYNNEI. This CDR3 is built from 14 residues. Trimming removed 7 bases at V and 3 bases at J, with 16 bases between. For the CDR3, the DNA is TGTGCCAGCACCCCGCTGGTACAGGGCTACGAGCAGTACTTC. It specifies CASTPLVQGYEQYF.

The gene calls are TRBV7-9 and TRBJ1-3; the match to TRBD1 covers 10 bases. The germline V gene has CDR1 SEHNR and CDR2 FQNEAQ (reference sequence). The trim removed 0 bases at V and 3 bases at J, leaving 5 bases unmatched. This CDR3 is built from 17 residues. The DNA for the CDR3 is TGTGCCAGCAGCTTAGCCCGATGGGACAGGGGTGGAAACACCATATATTTT. This gives the protein CASSLARWDRGGNTIYF.

The chain is built from TRBV2 and TRBJ2-3, with 7 nucleotides matching TRBD2. Germline V gene lookup returns CDR1 SNHLY and CDR2 FYNNEI. This CDR3 region has 14 residues. Trimming took 8 bases from V and 4 from J; bases not matched to a gene: 9. CDR3 nucleotides: TGTGCCAGCGGCCTGGAGGGGAGGGCAGATACGCAGTATTTT. Its protein product is CASGLEGRADTQYF.

The chain recombines TRBV5-4 with TRBJ1-2, with 10 nucleotides matching TRBD1. With V trimmed by 5 bases and J by 7 bases, 8 bases remained unmatched. Per the germline V gene, CDR1 is SGHNT and CDR2 is YYREEE (reference sequence). The CDR3 runs 14 residues. CDR3 in DNA: TGTGCCAGCAGATTCGGACAGGGGGAGAGTGGCTACACCTTC. Amino acid sequence: CASRFGQGESGYTF.

The chain uses TRBV11-2 and TRBJ1-4; 9 bases match TRBD1. This CDR3 is built from 13 residues. Germline lookup yields CDR1 SGHAT and CDR2 FQNNGV. V lost 3 bases, J lost 7 bases, and 0 bases stayed unmatched. The CDR3, as DNA: TGTGCCAGCAGCTTGGACAGGGGTGAAAAACTGTTTTTT. Translation gives CASSLDRGEKLFF.

The CDR3 region is CSVEGREAVNEQFF. As DNA, the CDR3 is TGCAGCGTTGAAGGCCGGGAAGCCGTCAATGAGCAGTTCTTC. The chain combines TRBV29-1 with TRBJ2-1; D may be TRBD2 (5 bases). Trimming stripped 1 base from V and 6 bases from J, with 13 bases between. This CDR3 contains 14 residues. Looked up from germline, CDR1 is SQVTM and CDR2 is ANQGSEA.

The chain recombines TRBV4-1 with TRBJ1-1; D gene uncertain. CDR1 is MGHRA and CDR2 is YSYEKL in the germline V gene. The V and J ends lost 2 bases and 6 bases respectively, with 16 bases between them. The CDR3 sequence is 15 residues long. CDR3 sequence reads: CASSQRGRELAEAFF. In DNA form, the CDR3 reads TGCGCCAGCAGCCAACGAGGCCGGGAGTTGGCTGAAGCTTTCTTT.

The table lists this clone with a few counts. This sequence joins TRBV5-1 and TRBJ1-1; no clear D. From germline, CDR1 is SGHRS and CDR2 YFSETQ. The CDR3 runs to 13 residues. The germline V and J ends were trimmed by 4 bases and 1 base, with 8 bases remaining between them. For the CDR3, the DNA is TGCGCCAGCAGCATGGACGGGAACACTGAAGCTTTCTTT. This translates into CASSMDGNTEAFF.

The rearrangement joins TRBV30 to TRBJ2-3, with a tentative D call TRBD1 (5 bases). Germline CDR1 is GTSNPN and CDR2 is SVGIG (reference sequence). The V end lost 8 bases, the J end lost 9 bases, and 18 bases lay between the germline ends. This CDR3 has 12 residues. In DNA form, the CDR3 reads TGTGCCGCCGACGTGGGGCAGGAGACGCAGTATTTT. Translated: CAADVGQETQYF.

J is TRBJ2-1 and V is TRBV7-8; TRBD2 aligns across 10 bases. The germline CDR1 and CDR2 sequences are SGHVS and FQNEAQ. This CDR3 contains 17 residues. V lost 5 bases and J lost 4; bases outside the gene matches: 11. The CDR3 DNA follows: TGTGCCAGCAGCGTACTCGGCAATAGCGGGGGGTACAATGAGCAGTTCTTC. This translates into CASSVLGNSGGYNEQFF. Complete variable domain (other parts from reference TRBV7-8 and TRBJ2-1): GAGVSQSPRYKVAKRGQDVALRCDPISGHVSLFWYQQALGQGPEFLTYFQNEAQLDKSGLPSDRFFAERPEGSVSTLKIQRTQQEDSAVYLCASSVLGNSGGYNEQFFGPGTRLTVL.

This chain connects TRBV7-2 to TRBJ1-2; no clear D. Trimming took off 4 bases at V and 4 bases at J, with 7 bases between the two ends. In germline, CDR1 is SGHTA, CDR2 FQGNSA. This CDR3 has 12 residues. The CDR3 spells CASSSNSYGYTF. CDR3 nucleotides: TGTGCCAGCAGCTCGAACAGCTATGGCTACACCTTC.

CDR3 loop: CASSQDTSTDTQYF. CDR3 sequence (DNA): TGTGCCAGCAGCCAAGATACTTCCACAGATACGCAGTATTTT. The rearrangement links TRBV3-1 (or the pseudogene TRBV3-2) to TRBJ2-3, with no clear D. The CDR3 loop spans 14 amino acids. V lost 0 bases and J lost 2, with 6 bases in between. The germline CDR1 and CDR2 sequences are LGHDT and YNNKEL (reference sequence).

This clone was counted between two and nine times. The rearrangement joins TRBV3-1 (or the pseudogene TRBV3-2) to TRBJ1-2, with TRBD1 identical over 11 bases. Germline values: CDR1 LGHDT, CDR2 YNNKEL (reference sequence). V was clipped by 6 bases and J by 4 bases; unmatched bases: 10. This CDR3 is 16 amino acids long. The chain's CDR3 is CASSRGRTGGSYGYTF. CDR3 nucleotide sequence: TGTGCCAGCAGTCGAGGACGGACAGGGGGCTCCTATGGCTACACCTTC.

For this clone: The junction and the germline gene differ at one end; a read error may be behind it. This rearrangement joins TRBV5-1 to TRBJ2-1; the match to TRBD2 covers 12 bases. The CDR3 runs 17 residues. Germline V gene data show CDR1 as SGHRS and CDR2 as YFSETQ. The CDR3 sequence: CASSLAWTSGVYSEQFF. In DNA form, the CDR3 reads TGCGCCAGCAGCTTGGCCTGGACTAGCGGGGTTTACAGTGAGCAGTTCTTC.

The V call is TRBV5-1, the J call TRBJ2-5; 7 bases agree with TRBD1. CDR1 is SGHRS, CDR2 YFSETQ, per germline. J was trimmed by 1 base and V by 0 bases; bases with no gene match: 3. CDR3 length: 15 residues. Here the CDR3 reads CASSLVAGGQETQYF. The CDR3 DNA reads TGCGCCAGCAGCTTGGTGGCAGGGGGCCAAGAGACCCAGTACTTC.

The J gene is TRBJ1-4, the V gene TRBV18; maybe TRBD1 (5 bases). The germline CDR1 and CDR2 sequences are KGHSH and LQKENI. V lost 0 bases to trimming and J lost 8 bases, with 16 bases between them. The CDR3 length is 16 residues. CDR3 in amino acids: CASSPPIGPQGEKLFF. The CDR3, as DNA: TGTGCCAGCTCACCACCGATAGGACCGCAGGGCGAAAAACTGTTTTTT.